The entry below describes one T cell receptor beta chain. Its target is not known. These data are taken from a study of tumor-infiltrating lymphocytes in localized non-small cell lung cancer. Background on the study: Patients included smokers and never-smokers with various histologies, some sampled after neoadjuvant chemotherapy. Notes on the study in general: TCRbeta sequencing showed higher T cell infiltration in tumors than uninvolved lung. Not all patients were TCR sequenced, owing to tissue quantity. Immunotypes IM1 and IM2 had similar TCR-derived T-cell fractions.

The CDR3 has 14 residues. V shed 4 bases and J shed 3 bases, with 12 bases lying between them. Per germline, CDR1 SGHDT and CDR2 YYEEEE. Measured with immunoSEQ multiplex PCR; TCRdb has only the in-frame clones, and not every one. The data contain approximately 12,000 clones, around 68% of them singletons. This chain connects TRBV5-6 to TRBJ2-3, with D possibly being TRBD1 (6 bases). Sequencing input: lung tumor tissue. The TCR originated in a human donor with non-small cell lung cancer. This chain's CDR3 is CASSQGWTTDTQYF. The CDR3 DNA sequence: TGTGCCAGCAGCCAGGGGTGGACTACAGATACGCAGTATTTT.